The subject of this entry is one TCR beta chain. The source of the sample is a study of control samples from healthy donors and cancer patients. The germline gives CDR1 MNHEY, CDR2 SVGAGI. Trimming removed 2 bases at V and 1 base at J, with 8 bases between. CDR3 length equals 14 residues. TCRdb's copy holds only in-frame clones and misses some; the assay was immunoSEQ multiplex PCR. The profile shows about 130,000 clones, over 75% of them singletons. The specimen was blood. This sequence joins TRBV6-5 and TRBJ1-2, with D uncertain. The TCR sequence derives from a middle-aged man in good health. In DNA form, the CDR3 reads TGTGCCAGCAGTTACGGAGCCAGTAACTATGGCTACACCTTC. As protein: CASSYGASNYGYTF.